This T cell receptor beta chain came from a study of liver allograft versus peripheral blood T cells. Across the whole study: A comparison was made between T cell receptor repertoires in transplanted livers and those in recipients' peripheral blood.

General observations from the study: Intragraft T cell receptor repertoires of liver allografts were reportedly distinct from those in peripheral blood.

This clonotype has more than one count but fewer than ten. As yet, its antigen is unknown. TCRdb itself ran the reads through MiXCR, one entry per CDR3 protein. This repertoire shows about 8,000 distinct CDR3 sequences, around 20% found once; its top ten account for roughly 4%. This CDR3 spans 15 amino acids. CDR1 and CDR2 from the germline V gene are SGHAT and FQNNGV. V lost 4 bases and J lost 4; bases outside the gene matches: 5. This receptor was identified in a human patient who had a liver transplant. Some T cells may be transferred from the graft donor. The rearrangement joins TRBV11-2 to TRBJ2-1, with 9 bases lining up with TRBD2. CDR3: CASSSVSGRYNEQFF. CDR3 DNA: TGTGCCAGCAGCTCGGTGAGCGGGAGGTACAATGAGCAGTTCTTC.